These 25 T cell receptor beta chains originate from one sample sequenced in a study of T cell responses to AZD1222 COVID-19 vaccine (dated by TCRdb to about 2021). The sample's time point label, in plain terms: about 28 days (+/-7) after the second vaccine dose. Library construction relied on the immunoSEQ multiplex PCR assay. The table was pulled from immuneACCESS by TCRdb, which kept in-frame rearrangements only. Such tables lose some clones; where checked, under half of the loss comes from unresolved V genes, and the rest has no known cause. This sample has roughly 180,000 clones in its table, and about 89% of those were observed once. The ten largest clones capture 1.5% to 2% of the sample. Specimen: peripheral blood, collected 28 days after the second AZD1222 dose. The origin of the receptors is an adult who received the AZD1222 COVID-19 vaccine.

The gene calls are TRBV19 and TRBJ1-5; the D is unclear. This CDR3 has 15 residues. V was cut by 1 base and J by 0 bases, with 7 bases left in between. Germline CDR1 reads LNHDA; CDR2 reads SQIVND (reference sequence). In DNA form, the CDR3 reads TGTGCCAGTAGTATAGCCAGGATTAGCAATCAGCCCCAGCATTTT. It yields the protein CASSIARISNQPQHF.

The J gene is TRBJ1-1, the V gene TRBV10-2, with no clear D. The length of the CDR3 is 13 residues. Looked up from germline, CDR1 is WSHSY and CDR2 is SAAADI. V lost 3 bases, J lost 6 bases, and 11 bases lay in between. In DNA form, the CDR3 reads TGCGCCAGCAGTGAAAGGGCCCCACCTGAAGCTTTCTTT. This encodes CASSERAPPEAFF.

There are a few counts of this clone. V is TRBV12-3 or TRBV12-4 and J is TRBJ1-1, with D maybe TRBD1 (5 bases). The CDR3 totals 13 residues. Trimming stripped 6 bases from V and 1 base from J, with 9 bases between. The CDR3 sequence is CASRGRWNTEAFF. CDR3 nucleotide sequence: TGTGCCAGCAGGGGACGGTGGAACACTGAAGCTTTCTTT.

J is TRBJ2-3 and V is TRBV18, with 7 bases fitting TRBD1. Germline assignment: CDR1 KGHSH and CDR2 LQKENI. V dropped 4 bases and J dropped 2; count of bases not matched to a gene: 3. This CDR3 has 14 amino acids. DNA of the CDR3: TGTGCCAGCTCACAACAGGGGATCACAGATACGCAGTATTTT. Its protein product is CASSQQGITDTQYF.

The chain is built from TRBV12-3 or TRBV12-4 and TRBJ1-2, with 9 bases aligning to TRBD1. The J segment lost 7 bases and the V segment lost 3 bases, leaving 3 bases of the junction unmatched. The CDR3 extends over 13 amino acids. The CDR3 loop is CASSFGTGLGYTF. As DNA, the CDR3 is TGTGCCAGCAGTTTCGGGACAGGGCTTGGCTACACCTTC.

This rearrangement joins TRBV19 to TRBJ2-1; D unresolved. The germline V gene has CDR1 LNHDA and CDR2 SQIVND (reference sequence). The CDR3 contains 16 residues. V gave up 4 bases and J gave up 1 base, with 14 bases separating them. In DNA, the CDR3 is TGTGCCAGTAGTAGAGCACAAGGTTTATCCTACAATGAGCAGTTCTTC. Translation gives CASSRAQGLSYNEQFF.

This chain connects TRBV4-3 to TRBJ2-2; 10 bases agree with TRBD1. CDR3 length equals 15 residues. J gave up 7 bases and V 5 bases, and 7 bases lay outside the gene matches. The germline gives CDR1 LGHNA, CDR2 YSLEER. CDR3 DNA sequence: TGCGCCAGCAGCAGTCGACAGGGGGCCGGCGGGGAGCTGTTTTTT. Translation: CASSSRQGAGGELFF.

The gene calls are TRBV6-5 and TRBJ2-2, with D tentatively TRBD2 (6 bases). With 7 bases removed from V and 4 bases from J, the gap between germline ends came to 16 bases. Germline CDR1 is MNHEY and CDR2 is SVGAGI. This CDR3 has 15 residues. The CDR3 loop is CASMGSGRPTGELFF. CDR3 sequence (DNA): TGTGCCAGCATGGGTAGCGGCAGGCCCACCGGGGAGCTGTTTTTT.

The CDR3 loop reads CASSLAGGPQHF. Here the CDR3 DNA reads TGCGCCAGCAGCTTGGCAGGGGGGCCCCAGCATTTT. The chain carries TRBV5-1 and TRBJ1-5; TRBD1 aligns across 7 bases. The length of the CDR3 is 12 residues. The V gene's germline CDR1 is SGHRS and CDR2 YFSETQ. With 0 bases clipped from V and 9 bases from J, the junction kept 0 bases outside the gene matches.

Remarks on this clone: One end of the junction varies from germline; a read error may be responsible. The chain is built from TRBV7-9 and TRBJ2-5; tentatively, D is TRBD1 or TRBD2 (6 bases each). The CDR3 totals 15 residues. From germline, CDR1 is SEHNR and CDR2 FQNEAQ (reference sequence). The CDR3 DNA is TGTGCCAGCAGCCTAGCGAGGGGGATTCAAGAGACCCAGTACTTC. The encoded protein is CASSLARGIQETQYF.

This chain links TRBV4-1 with TRBJ2-5, with D tentatively TRBD1 (6 bases). CDR3 length: 18 amino acids. Germline V gives CDR1 MGHRA, CDR2 YSYEKL. Trimming took 0 bases from V and 4 from J, leaving 21 bases between them. The CDR3 nucleotides read TGCGCCAGCAGCCAAGAAGGCCCAGGGGCGAGAAGGCGAGAGACCCAGTACTTC. Translation: CASSQEGPGARRRETQYF.

This chain links TRBV30 with TRBJ1-5; 7 nucleotides line up with TRBD1. The ends lost 1 base at V and 0 bases at J; junction bases unmatched: 12. There are 18 residues in the CDR3. The germline gives CDR1 GTSNPN, CDR2 SVGIG (reference sequence). CDR3 amino acids: CAWSETAQGSYSNQPQHF. The CDR3 bases are TGTGCCTGGAGTGAGACAGCACAGGGGTCTTATAGCAATCAGCCCCAGCATTTT.

The chain joins TRBV11-2 to TRBJ2-5, with TRBD2 matching 9 bases. This CDR3 is 15 amino acids long. Germline V lookup: CDR1 SGHAT, CDR2 FQNNGV. Losses at the gene ends were 8 bases for V and 1 base for J; bases not matched to a gene: 8. The CDR3: CASESLAGLQETQYF. The CDR3 DNA sequence: TGTGCCAGCGAGAGCCTAGCGGGGCTCCAAGAGACCCAGTACTTC.

This chain uses TRBV6-2 or TRBV6-3 with TRBJ1-5; D uncertain. The V gene's germline CDR1 is MNHEY and CDR2 SVGEGT. The CDR3 length is 15 residues. Trimming left V 6 bases short and J 2 bases short, with 14 bases between. The CDR3 nucleotides are TGTGCCAGCAGCAGAAGGGCCTTAGGCAATCAGCCCCAGCATTTT. This encodes CASSRRALGNQPQHF.

On this clone: Germline is not matched at one junction end, which may reflect a read error. The chain couples TRBV7-7 to TRBJ2-2; D uncertain. This CDR3 spans 16 amino acids. Germline CDR1 reads SSHAT; CDR2 reads FNYEAQ (reference sequence). The CDR3 bases are TGTGCTAGCAGCTTAGATGTGTTTGTGGACACCGGGGAGCTGTTTTTT. Its translation is CASSLDVFVDTGELFF.

This clone was recorded a few times. The chain joins TRBV27 to TRBJ2-2; D call uncertain. The CDR3 totals 13 residues. Between the trimmed V and J ends, which lost 6 bases and 6 bases, there was a span of 11 bases. Germline V gives CDR1 MNHEY, CDR2 SMNVEV (reference sequence). CDR3 in DNA: TGTGCCAGCAGCTTTACAGCCGCCGGGGAGCTGTTTTTT. Amino acid sequence: CASSFTAAGELFF.

This chain links TRBV19 with TRBJ2-2, with a tentative D call TRBD1 (5 bases). V was clipped by 1 base and J by 0 bases, with 15 bases between them. The germline V gene encodes CDR1 LNHDA and CDR2 SQIVND (reference sequence). CDR3 length equals 18 residues. The CDR3 DNA sequence: TGTGCCAGTAGTATAGGGCAAGGACACCTGTCGAACACCGGGGAGCTGTTTTTT. Protein: CASSIGQGHLSNTGELFF.

The chain couples TRBV6-5 to TRBJ1-3; D unclear. Deletions cut 10 bases from V and 0 bases from J, with 16 bases between. Germline CDR1 is MNHEY and CDR2 is SVGAGI. There are 15 residues in the CDR3. CDR3 coding DNA: TGTGCCATAGTCTCACAGTCAACCTCTGGAAACACCATATATTTT. Translated, it gives CAIVSQSTSGNTIYF.

V usage is TRBV7-8 and J usage is TRBJ2-7; possible D gene TRBD2, 6 bases. V dropped 4 bases and J dropped 0 bases, with 13 bases sitting between them. This CDR3 region has 15 residues. Germline CDR1 and CDR2: SGHVS and FQNEAQ. CDR3 sequence: CASSSLGGTSYEQYF. DNA for the CDR3: TGTGCCAGCAGCTCGCTCGGCGGGACCTCCTACGAGCAGTACTTC.

This chain connects TRBV19 to TRBJ2-5, with 16 bases fitting TRBD2. There are 18 residues in the CDR3. The germline CDR1 and CDR2 sequences are LNHDA and SQIVND (reference sequence). Unmatched junction bases numbered 8, after V lost 5 bases and J lost 2 bases. CDR3 in DNA: TGTGCCAGTAGTTCCGGGACTAGCGGGGGGGCCCGGCAAGAGACCCAGTACTTC. It is translated as CASSSGTSGGARQETQYF.

This clone was recorded only once. The rearrangement links TRBV2 to TRBJ2-5; D perhaps matches TRBD1 (6 bases). Trimming left V 10 bases short and J 5 bases short, with 23 bases between. This CDR3 region has 15 residues. The germline V gene has CDR1 SNHLY and CDR2 FYNNEI. This CDR3 is CATQRTETFWETQYF. DNA for the CDR3: TGTGCCACCCAAAGGACAGAAACTTTCTGGGAGACCCAGTACTTC.

The count of this clone is one. The chain uses TRBV4-2 and TRBJ1-2, with D tentatively TRBD1 (5 bases). The germline V gene encodes CDR1 LGHNA and CDR2 YNFKEQ. The V end was cut by 1 base, the J end by 4 bases, with 7 bases between. This CDR3 has 13 residues. CDR3 bases: TGTGCCAGCAGCCAAGCCAGGGTCTATGGCTACACCTTC. Its protein product is CASSQARVYGYTF.

The rearrangement joins TRBV25-1 to TRBJ2-1; maybe TRBD2 (5 bases). V was shortened by 1 base and J by 1 base, with 11 bases between the two germline ends. Germline CDR1 MGHDK, CDR2 SYGVNS. The CDR3 is 16 residues long. CDR3 coding DNA: TGTGCCAGCAGTGAATCGCGGAGGCAGTCCTACAATGAGCAGTTCTTC. Protein product: CASSESRRQSYNEQFF.

The V and J genes are TRBV13 and TRBJ1-4; D is uncertain. The CDR3 runs 12 residues. V was trimmed by 5 bases and J by 6 bases, leaving 7 bases between them. The germline gives CDR1 PRHDT, CDR2 FYEKMQ (reference sequence). The chain's CDR3 is CASSTAHEKLFF. CDR3 nucleotides: TGTGCCAGCAGCACGGCGCATGAAAAACTGTTTTTT.

This clone is a singleton in its sample. The J gene is TRBJ2-6, the V gene TRBV4-1; maybe TRBD2 (6 bases). Germline values: CDR1 MGHRA, CDR2 YSYEKL. Trimming cost V 1 base and J 2 bases, with 6 bases left between them. There are 15 residues in the CDR3. The CDR3 reads CASSQAGAGANVLTF. The CDR3 DNA follows: TGCGCCAGCAGCCAAGCGGGAGCTGGGGCCAACGTCCTGACTTTC.